Described below is a single T cell receptor beta chain sequence and its context. The sample holds a few counts of this clonotype. Its target antigen remains unknown. No quality values exist for individual bases; no much larger clone is one base distant. Every donor in the study was a healthy Caucasian. Three unrelated non-twin adults were additionally sequenced: a male aged 18 to 30, a male aged 50 to 60 and a female aged 50 to 60. Miltenyi CD45RO+ enrichment and human naive T-cell isolation kits were used to isolate memory (CD45RO+) and naive T cells from PBMC. The data belong to a study of identical twins (dated by TCRdb to the mid-2010s). For the study in its entirety: TCR alpha and beta repertoires from monozygotic twins, unrelated adults of various ages and cord blood were deep-sequenced to test whether fetal clonotypes persist. Replicate twin experiments were performed at different times using different library preparation protocols to rule out contamination.

Findings and caveats that apply to the study as a whole: Compared with coincidental sharing between unrelated individuals, out-of-frame TCR alpha sequences shared between twins had an excess of sequences with low generation probability. Fewer insertions were carried by abundant cord blood beta clonotypes; a weaker similar trend was observed in young adult naive repertoires, while no such trend was observed in memory repertoires. Because the same donors could not be followed over many years, the conclusions depended on cross-sectional statistical analysis. Zero-insertion analyses could be partly confounded by invariant T cells such as MAIT and iNKT, though diverse VJ usage argued against such confounding for most clonotypes. In beta out-of-frame sequences, excess twin sharing was weaker, because having fewer shared sequences lowered the signal-to-noise ratio. In monozygotic twins, out-of-frame TCR alpha sharing was systematically underestimated by recombination models, although the models agreed with sharing between unrelated individuals.

Library construction relied on 5' RACE. The instrument given in TCRdb is Illumina HiSeq 2000. Template switching added a universal primer binding site, and the final cDNA carried a unique molecular identifier that allowed TCR cDNA molecules to be counted accurately. First-strand cDNA for TCR alpha and beta chains was synthesized from specific primers in the conserved constant-segment region. To control for contamination, each cDNA library was double barcoded with a SMART-Mk sample barcode plus Illumina barcodes. Two successive PCR steps introduced TruSeq adapter sequences along with Illumina sample barcodes. The Illumina HiSeq platform was used with custom primers to sequence TCR alpha and beta cDNA libraries. Regarding the original processing steps: MiGEC processed the raw reads to extract unique molecular identifiers, while MiXCR was used to determine the CDR3 positions. Recombination models were inferred per individual with the repgenHMM and IGoR tools using an EM algorithm. Shared clonotype analysis was performed with the tcR package in R, normalizing sharing by the product of cloneset sizes. Out-of-frame nonproductive sequences were analyzed to study raw recombination free of thymic and clonal selection effects. The raw public data were reprocessed by TCRdb itself: fastp quality trimming at Q25, MiXCR clonotype calling, in-frame beta chains only. Identical CDR3 proteins give one entry, which carries the most common genes and DNA. The V and J calls reflect TCRdb's pipeline rather than the authors' work. The sample table shows around 370,000 distinct CDR3 sequences, and 9% to 10% are seen once. The ten largest clones represent 8.5% to 10% of the sample.

The germline V and J ends show losses of 6 bases and 7 bases respectively, and no gene match explains 11 bases of the junction. Measured from the cysteine to the phenylalanine, the CDR3 is 17 residues long. The sequence is cut down to CDR3 DNA, 51 bases in frame from base 1. The germline V gene encodes CDR1 SQVTM and CDR2 ANQGSEA. Sequencing was performed on naive T cells sorted from blood. The sample's cell subset or site label is to be understood as: cells isolated with a human naive T-cell isolation kit. The receptor's source is a woman aged 50 to 65 in good health. In this chain, TRBV29-1 is recombined with TRBJ2-2, with TRBD2 identical over 16 junction bases. The nucleotides read TGCAGCGTCGTTGGGGGACTAGCGGGAGGGCGGATCGGGGAGCTGTTTTTT. This translates into CSVVGGLAGGRIGELFF.